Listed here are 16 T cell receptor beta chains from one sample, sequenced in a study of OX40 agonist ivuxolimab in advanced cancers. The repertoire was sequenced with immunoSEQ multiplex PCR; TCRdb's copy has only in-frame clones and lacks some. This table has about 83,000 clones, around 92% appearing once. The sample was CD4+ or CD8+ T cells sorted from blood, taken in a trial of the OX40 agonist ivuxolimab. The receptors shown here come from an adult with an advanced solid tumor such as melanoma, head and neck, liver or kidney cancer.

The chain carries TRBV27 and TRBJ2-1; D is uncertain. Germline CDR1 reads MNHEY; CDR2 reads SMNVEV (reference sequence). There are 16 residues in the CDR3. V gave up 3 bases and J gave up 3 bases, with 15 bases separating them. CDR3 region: CASSLYLGFYYNEQFF. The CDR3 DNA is TGTGCCAGCAGTTTGTATTTAGGGTTTTACTACAATGAGCAGTTCTTC.

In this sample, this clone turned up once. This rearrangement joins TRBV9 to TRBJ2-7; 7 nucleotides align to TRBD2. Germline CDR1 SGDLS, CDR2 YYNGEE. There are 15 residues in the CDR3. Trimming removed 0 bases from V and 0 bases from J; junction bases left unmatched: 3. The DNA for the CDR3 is TGTGCCAGCAGCGTAGGAGCGGGGAGCTCCTACGAGCAGTACTTC. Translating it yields CASSVGAGSSYEQYF. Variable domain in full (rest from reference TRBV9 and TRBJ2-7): DSGVTQTPKHLITATGQRVTLRCSPRSGDLSVYWYQQSLDQGLQFLIQYYNGEERAKGNILERFSAQQFPDLHSELNLSSLELGDSALYFCASSVGAGSSYEQYFGPGTRLTVT.

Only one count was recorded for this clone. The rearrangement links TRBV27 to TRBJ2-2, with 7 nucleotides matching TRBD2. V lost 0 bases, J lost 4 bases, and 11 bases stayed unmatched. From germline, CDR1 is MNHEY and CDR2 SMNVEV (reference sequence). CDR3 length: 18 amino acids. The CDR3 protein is CASSLSAERGRGTGELFF. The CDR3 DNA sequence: TGTGCCAGCAGTTTATCCGCTGAGCGGGGCCGGGGCACCGGGGAGCTGTTTTTT.

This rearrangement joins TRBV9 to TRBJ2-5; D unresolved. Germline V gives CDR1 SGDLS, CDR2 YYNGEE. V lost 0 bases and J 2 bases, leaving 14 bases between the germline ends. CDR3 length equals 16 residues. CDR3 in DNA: TGTGCCAGCAGCGTAGAGGTGGCTCCAACGCAAGAGACCCAGTACTTC. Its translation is CASSVEVAPTQETQYF.

In nucleotides, the CDR3 is TGTGCCAGCAGCGGTGGGGGGAGCACAGATACGCAGTATTTT. This encodes CASSGGGSTDTQYF. This chain links TRBV11-2 with TRBJ2-3, with a possible D match to TRBD2 (6 bases). The length of the CDR3 is 14 residues. Looked up from germline, CDR1 is SGHAT and CDR2 is FQNNGV. V dropped 5 bases and J dropped 0 bases, with 9 bases sitting between them.

CDR3 bases: TGTGCCAGCAGCTTAGGGTGGCCTGAAGCTTTCTTT. Its protein is CASSLGWPEAFF. This rearrangement joins TRBV7-2 to TRBJ1-1; D call uncertain. Germline values: CDR1 SGHTA, CDR2 FQGNSA. V lost 1 base and J 6 bases, leaving 6 bases between the germline ends. CDR3 length: 12 residues.

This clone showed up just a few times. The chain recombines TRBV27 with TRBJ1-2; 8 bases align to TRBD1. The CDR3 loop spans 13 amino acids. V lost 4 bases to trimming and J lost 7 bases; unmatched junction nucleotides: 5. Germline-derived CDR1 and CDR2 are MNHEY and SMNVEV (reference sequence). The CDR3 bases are TGTGCCAGCAGTTGGGACAGGAGTTTTGGCTACACCTTC. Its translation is CASSWDRSFGYTF.

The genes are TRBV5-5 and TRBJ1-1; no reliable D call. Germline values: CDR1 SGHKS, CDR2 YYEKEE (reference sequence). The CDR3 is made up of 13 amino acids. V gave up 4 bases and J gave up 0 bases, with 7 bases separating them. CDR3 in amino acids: CASSPVMNTEAFF. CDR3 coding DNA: TGTGCCAGCAGCCCGGTAATGAACACTGAAGCTTTCTTT.

The CDR3 region is CASSLRRQGTYEQYF. DNA of the CDR3: TGCGCCAGCAGCCTCCGGCGGCAGGGGACCTACGAGCAGTACTTC. The J gene is TRBJ2-7, the V gene TRBV4-1; tentatively, D is TRBD1 (6 bases). This CDR3 comprises 15 residues. Per the germline V gene, CDR1 is MGHRA and CDR2 is YSYEKL. V lost 4 bases to trimming and J lost 2 bases, with 15 bases between them.

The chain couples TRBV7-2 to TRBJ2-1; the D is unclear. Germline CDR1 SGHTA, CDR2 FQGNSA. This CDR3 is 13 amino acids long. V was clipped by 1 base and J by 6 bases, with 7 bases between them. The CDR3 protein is CASSLGHRNEQFF. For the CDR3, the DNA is TGTGCCAGCAGCTTAGGCCACCGCAATGAGCAGTTCTTC.

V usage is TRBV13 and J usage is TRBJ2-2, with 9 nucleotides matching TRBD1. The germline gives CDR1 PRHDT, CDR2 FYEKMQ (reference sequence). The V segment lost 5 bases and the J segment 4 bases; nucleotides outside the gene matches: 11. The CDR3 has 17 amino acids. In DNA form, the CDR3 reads TGTGCCAGCAGCCCCGAGCGGACAGGGGACGGCACCGGGGAGCTGTTTTTT. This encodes CASSPERTGDGTGELFF.

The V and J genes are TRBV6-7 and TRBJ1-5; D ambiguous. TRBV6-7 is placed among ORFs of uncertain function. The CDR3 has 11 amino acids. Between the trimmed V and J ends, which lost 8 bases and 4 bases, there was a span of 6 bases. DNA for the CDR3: TGTGCCAGCCGCACGAATCAGCCCCAGCATTTT. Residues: CASRTNQPQHF.

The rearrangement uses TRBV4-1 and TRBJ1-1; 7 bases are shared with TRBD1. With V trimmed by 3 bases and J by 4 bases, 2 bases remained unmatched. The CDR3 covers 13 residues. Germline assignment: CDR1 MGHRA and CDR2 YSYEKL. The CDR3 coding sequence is TGCGCCAGCAGCCACAACAGGGGCACTGAAGCTTTCTTT. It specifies CASSHNRGTEAFF.

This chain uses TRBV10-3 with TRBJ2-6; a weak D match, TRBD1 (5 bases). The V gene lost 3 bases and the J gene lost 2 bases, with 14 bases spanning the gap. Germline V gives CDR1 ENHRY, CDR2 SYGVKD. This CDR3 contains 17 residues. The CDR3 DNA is TGTGCCATCAGTGACCCCCCAGCAGGGCCTGGGGCCAACGTCCTGACTTTC. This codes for CAISDPPAGPGANVLTF.

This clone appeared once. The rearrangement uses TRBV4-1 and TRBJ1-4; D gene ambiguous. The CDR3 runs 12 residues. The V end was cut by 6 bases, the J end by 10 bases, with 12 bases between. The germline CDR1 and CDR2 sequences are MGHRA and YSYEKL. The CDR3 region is CASSLDLGKLFF. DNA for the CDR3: TGCGCCAGCAGTCTGGATTTAGGAAAACTGTTTTTT.

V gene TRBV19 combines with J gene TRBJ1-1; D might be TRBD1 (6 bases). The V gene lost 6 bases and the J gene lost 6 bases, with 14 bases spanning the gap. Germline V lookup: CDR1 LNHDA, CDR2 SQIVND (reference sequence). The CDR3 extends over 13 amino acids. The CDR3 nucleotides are TGTGCCAGTAGCCCAACAGGGACGCCTGAAGCTTTCTTT. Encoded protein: CASSPTGTPEAFF.